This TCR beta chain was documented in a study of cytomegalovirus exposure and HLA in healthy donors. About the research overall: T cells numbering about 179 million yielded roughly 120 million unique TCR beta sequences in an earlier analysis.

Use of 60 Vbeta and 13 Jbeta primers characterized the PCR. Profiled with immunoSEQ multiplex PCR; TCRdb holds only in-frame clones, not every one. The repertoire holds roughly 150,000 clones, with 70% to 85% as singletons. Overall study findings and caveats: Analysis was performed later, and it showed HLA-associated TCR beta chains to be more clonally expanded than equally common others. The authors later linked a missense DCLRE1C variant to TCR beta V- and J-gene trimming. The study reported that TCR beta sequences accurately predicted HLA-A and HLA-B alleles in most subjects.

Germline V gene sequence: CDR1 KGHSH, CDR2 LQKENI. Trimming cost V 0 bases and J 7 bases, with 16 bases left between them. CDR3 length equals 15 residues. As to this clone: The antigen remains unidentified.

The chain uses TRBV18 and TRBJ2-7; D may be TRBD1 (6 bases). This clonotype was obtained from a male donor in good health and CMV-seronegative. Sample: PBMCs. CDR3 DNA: TGTGCCAGCTCACCACCTGGGACACCCCTAGGAGAGCAGTACTTC. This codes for CASSPPGTPLGEQYF.